The source of this TCR beta chain is a study of cytomegalovirus exposure and HLA in healthy donors. This clone came up a few times. This CDR3 has 14 amino acids. Germline-derived CDR1 and CDR2 are SGHVS and FQNEAQ. V was clipped by 1 base and J by 2 bases, with 6 bases between them. The study ran its PCR with 60 Vbeta and 13 Jbeta primers. Using immunoSEQ multiplex PCR, the repertoire was profiled, and TCRdb retains in-frame clones only, with some absent. The data show over 150,000 clones, with 79% seen just once and approximately 2% held by the top ten. The sequence derives from a man between 35 and 55 years old in good health and CMV-seronegative. Sample: PBMCs. This chain joins TRBV7-8 and TRBJ1-3; D ambiguous. As DNA, the CDR3 is TGTGCCAGCAGCTTAGATGTAGCTGGAAACACCATATATTTT. Encoded protein: CASSLDVAGNTIYF.